This entry lists 30 T cell receptor beta chains sequenced from one sample in a study of blood T cell repertoires in COVID-19. TCRdb's table, derived via immunoSEQ multiplex PCR, lists solely in-frame clones and lacks some. The sample has about 320,000 clones, about nine tenths seen once. The sequencing sample was made of PBMCs or T cells enriched from blood (not recorded which). These receptor sequences come from a man in his fifties or sixties who had recovered from COVID-19.

This chain uses TRBV7-6 with TRBJ2-1, with D perhaps TRBD1 (7 bases). Germline V gene lookup returns CDR1 SGHVS and CDR2 FNYEAQ. V lost 5 bases, J lost 14 bases, and 16 bases lay in between. This CDR3 spans 12 amino acids. DNA for the CDR3: TGTGCCAGCAGCCCCGGGGGACAGCCTGAGTTCTTC. It is translated as CASSPGGQPEFF.

The chain employs TRBV7-2 and TRBJ2-7; D is perhaps TRBD1 (6 bases). Trimming pared 5 bases from V and 3 bases from J, leaving 17 bases between. The CDR3 runs 15 residues. Germline lookup yields CDR1 SGHTA and CDR2 FQGNSA. Here the CDR3 reads CASSQDRYSVYEQYF. The CDR3 DNA reads as TGTGCCAGCAGCCAAGACAGGTACAGCGTCTACGAGCAGTACTTC.

The chain recombines TRBV30 with TRBJ1-5, with D maybe TRBD1 (6 bases). Germline lookup yields CDR1 GTSNPN and CDR2 SVGIG (reference sequence). The V and J ends lost 2 bases and 0 bases respectively, with 14 bases between them. The CDR3 consists of 16 residues. CDR3 bases: TGTGCCTGGAGTTTGGCAGGGGCGAGTAGCAATCAGCCCCAGCATTTT. It yields the protein CAWSLAGASSNQPQHF.

The CDR3: CASKVAGPMNTEAFF. DNA of the CDR3: TGTGCCAGCAAGGTTGCAGGGCCGATGAACACTGAAGCTTTCTTT. The chain has TRBV6-5 and TRBJ1-1; possible D gene TRBD1, 5 bases. This CDR3 is built from 15 residues. In germline, CDR1 is MNHEY, CDR2 SVGAGI. The V gene lost 7 bases and the J gene lost 0 bases, with 15 bases spanning the gap.

The chain carries TRBV11-3 and TRBJ2-7; 7 nucleotides agree with TRBD1. The CDR3 runs to 14 residues. CDR1 is SGHNT, CDR2 YENEEA, per germline. Trimming removed 2 bases from V and 2 bases from J; junction bases left unmatched: 3. For the CDR3, the DNA is TGTGCCAGCAGCTTATACAGGGGCCCCTACGAGCAGTACTTC. This sequence encodes CASSLYRGPYEQYF.

This chain connects TRBV18 to TRBJ1-4, with D possibly matching TRBD1 (5 bases). The CDR3 contains 15 residues. CDR1 is KGHSH, CDR2 LQKENI, per germline. With 4 bases removed from V and 5 bases from J, the gap between germline ends came to 14 bases. CDR3 protein: CASSLTGTDNEKLFF. Here the CDR3 DNA reads TGTGCCAGCTCACTCACCGGGACTGACAATGAAAAACTGTTTTTT.

This rearrangement joins TRBV12-5 to TRBJ2-1, with TRBD1 matching over 8 bases. The CDR3 sequence is 15 residues long. Germline-derived CDR1 and CDR2 are LGHNT and FRNRAP. V lost 7 bases, J lost 7 bases, and 12 bases stayed unmatched. CDR3 in DNA: TGTGCTAGTGTAGGGCCCAGGGGGCATTGGAATGAGCAGTTCTTC. It is translated as CASVGPRGHWNEQFF.

The genes are TRBV20-1 and TRBJ1-1; possibly TRBD1 for D (5 bases). The CDR3 is 11 residues long. Germline V gene sequence: CDR1 DFQATT, CDR2 SNEGSKA (reference sequence). Trimming took 6 bases from V and 11 from J, leaving 16 bases between them. Here the CDR3 reads CSAHSGTRAFF. CDR3 coding DNA: TGCAGTGCCCACTCCGGGACTCGGGCTTTCTTT.

The CDR3 spells CASRRKGFVDGYTF. In DNA, the CDR3 is TGTGCCAGTAGGCGGAAAGGTTTCGTGGATGGCTACACCTTC. This rearrangement joins TRBV19 to TRBJ1-2; D ambiguous. The CDR3 is made up of 14 amino acids. Germline V gene lookup returns CDR1 LNHDA and CDR2 SQIVND (reference sequence). V lost 6 bases and J 6 bases, leaving 17 bases between the germline ends.

This clone was counted only a few times. The chain uses TRBV7-2 and TRBJ1-2, with D maybe TRBD1 (5 bases). CDR1 and CDR2 (germline): SGHTA, FQGNSA. CDR3 length equals 15 residues. V dropped 2 bases and J dropped 4 bases, with 14 bases sitting between them. The CDR3 is CASSLSREGTYGYTF. DNA for the CDR3: TGTGCCAGCAGCTTATCCCGGGAGGGGACCTATGGCTACACCTTC.

The rearrangement links TRBV24-1 to TRBJ1-1, with 8 bases that match TRBD1. Germline V CDR1 and CDR2: KGHDR, SFDVKD. Germline trimming cut 4 bases from V and 1 base from J; bases unmatched to any gene: 4. The CDR3 sequence is 15 residues long. In DNA, the CDR3 is TGTGCCACCAGTGAGGCCGGGACAGGGAACACTGAAGCTTTCTTT. Translating gives CATSEAGTGNTEAFF.

The chain recombines TRBV29-1 with TRBJ1-2; 9 bases match TRBD1. This CDR3 comprises 11 residues. The germline gives CDR1 SQVTM, CDR2 ANQGSEA. V gave up 6 bases and J gave up 6 bases; unmatched junction bases: 2. This chain's CDR3 is CSVRTGDGYTF. In nucleotides, the CDR3 is TGCAGCGTCAGGACAGGGGATGGCTACACCTTC.

DNA of the CDR3: TGTGCCAGCAGCTTAGGAGACAGGCTAAATGAGCAGTTCTTC. Protein: CASSLGDRLNEQFF. The chain carries TRBV11-1 and TRBJ2-1, with D tentatively TRBD1 (6 bases). The CDR3 spans 14 residues. V was pared by 1 base and J by 7 bases, with 11 bases between. Germline V gives CDR1 SGHAT, CDR2 FQDESV (reference sequence). Supplemented by reference TRBV11-1 and TRBJ2-1, the full variable domain reads EAEVAQSPRYKITEKSQAVAFWCDPISGHATLYWYRQILGQGPELLVQFQDESVVDDSQLPKDRFSAERLKGVDSTLKIQPAELGDSAMYLCASSLGDRLNEQFFGPGTRLTVL.

The chain has TRBV12-3 or TRBV12-4 and TRBJ2-7, with D possibly being TRBD1 (5 bases). This CDR3 is 12 amino acids long. Trimming left V 2 bases short and J 5 bases short, with 7 bases between. The CDR3 region has the DNA TGTGCCAGCAGTTTAACCAGGGACGAGCAGTACTTC. It codes for CASSLTRDEQYF.

The chain employs TRBV13 and TRBJ2-1; no reliable D call. The germline V and J ends were trimmed by 2 bases and 0 bases, with 8 bases remaining between them. This CDR3 comprises 15 residues. CDR1 and CDR2 (germline): PRHDT, FYEKMQ (reference sequence). The CDR3 sequence: CASSLYRSSYNEQFF. For the CDR3, the DNA is TGTGCCAGCAGCTTATACAGAAGCTCCTACAATGAGCAGTTCTTC. Full variable domain (missing parts from reference TRBV13 and TRBJ2-1): AAGVIQSPRHLIKEKRETATLKCYPIPRHDTVYWYQQGPGQDPQFLISFYEKMQSDKGSIPDRFSAQQFSDYHSELNMSSLELGDSALYFCASSLYRSSYNEQFFGPGTRLTVL.

V usage is TRBV19 and J usage is TRBJ1-6; the D gene is possibly TRBD1 (6 bases). This CDR3 is 15 amino acids long. The V gene lost 1 base and the J gene lost 9 bases, with 13 bases spanning the gap. CDR1 is LNHDA and CDR2 is SQIVND in the germline V gene (reference sequence). The CDR3 reads CASSIGSGVGSPLHF. Written as DNA, the CDR3 is TGTGCCAGTAGTATAGGGTCAGGGGTTGGTTCACCCCTCCACTTT.

The chain uses TRBV12-3 or TRBV12-4 and TRBJ2-7; 11 nucleotides align to TRBD1. The CDR3 is 13 amino acids. After removal of 4 bases from V and 9 bases from J, the junction contained 5 bases not matched to a gene. The DNA of the CDR3 is TGTGCCAGCAGTTCCGGACAGGGGGCCGGGCAGTACTTC. Protein sequence: CASSSGQGAGQYF.

The CDR3 coding sequence is TGTGCCAGCTCAACCGACAAAAACTATGGCTACACCTTC. It translates to CASSTDKNYGYTF. The chain joins TRBV18 to TRBJ1-2, with unresolved D. The V and J ends lost 5 bases and 2 bases respectively, with 9 bases between them. Looked up from germline, CDR1 is KGHSH and CDR2 is LQKENI. The CDR3 is 13 residues long.

The chain carries TRBV7-9 and TRBJ1-1, with a possible D match to TRBD1 (5 bases). The CDR3 length is 13 residues. The germline V gene has CDR1 SEHNR and CDR2 FQNEAQ (reference sequence). V lost 5 bases, J lost 11 bases, and 18 bases lay in between. The CDR3 is CASSPPSGRVAFF. The CDR3 DNA reads TGTGCCAGCAGCCCACCGTCGGGCAGGGTGGCTTTCTTT.

This rearrangement joins TRBV12-3 or TRBV12-4 to TRBJ1-1, with TRBD1 as a possible D gene (6 bases). Trimming shortened V by 5 bases and J by 14 bases, and 15 bases separated the two germline ends. The CDR3 extends over 11 amino acids. CDR3 loop: CASSTQGRSFF. CDR3 in DNA: TGTGCCAGCAGTACCCAGGGGAGAAGCTTCTTT.

The CDR3 protein is CASQRERGAADTQYF. The DNA for the CDR3 is TGTGCCAGCCAGAGGGAGCGGGGGGCGGCAGATACGCAGTATTTT. The genes are TRBV19 and TRBJ2-3, with 9 bases aligning to TRBD2. The CDR3 is made up of 15 amino acids. The V gene end was trimmed by 9 bases and the J gene end by 4 bases; junction bases not matched to a gene: 11. The germline CDR1 and CDR2 sequences are LNHDA and SQIVND (reference sequence).

This CDR3 is CASSLRVTGGDQPQHF. CDR3 bases: TGTGCCAGCAGCTTGAGAGTGACAGGGGGTGATCAGCCCCAGCATTTT. The chain joins TRBV5-4 to TRBJ1-5; 9 bases line up with TRBD1. This CDR3 is 16 amino acids long. With 1 base clipped from V and 5 bases from J, the junction kept 7 bases outside the gene matches. CDR1 and CDR2 from the germline V gene are SGHNT and YYREEE (reference sequence).

This clone was seen only once. DNA of the CDR3: TGTGCCAGCAGCTCGCTACCCCGGGGGGGATCCTACAATGAGCAGTTCTTC. This codes for CASSSLPRGGSYNEQFF. This rearrangement joins TRBV7-2 to TRBJ2-1, with TRBD2 matching 8 bases. The V and J ends lost 4 bases and 1 base, in that order; junction bases with no gene match: 9. The germline gives CDR1 SGHTA, CDR2 FQGNSA. CDR3 length equals 17 residues. Based on the CDR3 plus reference TRBV7-2 and TRBJ2-1, the full variable domain is GAGVSQSPSNKVTEKGKDVELRCDPISGHTALYWYRQSLGQGLEFLIYFQGNSAPDKSGLPSDRFSAERTGGSVSTLTIQRTQQEDSAVYLCASSSLPRGGSYNEQFFGPGTRLTVL.

V and J are TRBV5-1 and TRBJ1-1; D gene uncertain. V lost 0 bases, J lost 4 bases, and 10 bases lay in between. Germline CDR1 reads SGHRS; CDR2 reads YFSETQ. The CDR3 covers 14 residues. The CDR3 protein is CASSLGGLFTEAFF. The CDR3 coding sequence is TGCGCCAGCAGCTTGGGCGGACTCTTCACTGAAGCTTTCTTT.

The chain carries TRBV3-1 (or the pseudogene TRBV3-2) and TRBJ1-5, with unresolved D. Trimming stripped 4 bases from V and 2 bases from J, with 6 bases between. The CDR3 extends over 13 amino acids. Germline V gene lookup returns CDR1 LGHDT and CDR2 YNNKEL (reference sequence). The CDR3 loop is CASSRGGNQPQHF. CDR3 nucleotides: TGTGCCAGCAGCCGGGGAGGCAATCAGCCCCAGCATTTT.

This chain joins TRBV9 and TRBJ2-1; 10 bases line up with TRBD2. The CDR3 has 17 amino acids. Germline V gives CDR1 SGDLS, CDR2 YYNGEE. V gave up 0 bases and J gave up 9 bases; unmatched junction bases: 12. The CDR3, as DNA: TGTGCCAGCAGCGTAGCCTCACCAGCGGGAGGGCCAATTGAGCAGTTCTTC. It yields the protein CASSVASPAGGPIEQFF.

The gene calls are TRBV9 and TRBJ1-5; D unclear. The V and J ends lost 4 bases and 4 bases respectively, with 15 bases between them. CDR1 and CDR2 from the germline V gene are SGDLS and YYNGEE. The CDR3 runs to 15 residues. The CDR3 is CASSPREGRNQPQHF. As DNA, the CDR3 is TGTGCCAGCAGCCCCCGGGAGGGTAGGAATCAGCCCCAGCATTTT. The whole variable domain, filled in from reference TRBV9 and TRBJ1-5, reads DSGVTQTPKHLITATGQRVTLRCSPRSGDLSVYWYQQSLDQGLQFLIQYYNGEERAKGNILERFSAQQFPDLHSELNLSSLELGDSALYFCASSPREGRNQPQHFGDGTRLSIL.

The chain combines TRBV5-1 with TRBJ2-1; 9 bases match TRBD2. The CDR3 runs 15 residues. Per germline, CDR1 SGHRS and CDR2 YFSETQ. J gave up 4 bases and V 6 bases, and 8 bases lay outside the gene matches. In nucleotides, the CDR3 is TGCGCCAGCATCATGTCAGCGGGGGGTTACAATGAGCAGTTCTTC. Translating gives CASIMSAGGYNEQFF.

A remark on this clone: Distinct nucleotide sequences in the sample also encode this CDR3. This chain links TRBV6-5 with TRBJ1-1, with no clear D. Germline CDR1 is MNHEY and CDR2 is SVGAGI. The CDR3 has 14 residues. V was pared by 2 bases and J by 4 bases, with 11 bases between. The CDR3 DNA reads as TGTGCCAGCAGTTACGGCGGCGGCGGCACTGAAGCTTTCTTT. Residues: CASSYGGGGTEAFF.

The chain couples TRBV18 to TRBJ2-7, with 9 bases fitting TRBD2. V was clipped by 3 bases and J by 2 bases; unmatched bases: 14. The CDR3 has 18 amino acids. The germline V gene encodes CDR1 KGHSH and CDR2 LQKENI. For the CDR3, the DNA is TGTGCCAGCTCACCCCTACTAGCGGGTAACACCCGGGCCTACGAGCAGTACTTC. The encoded protein is CASSPLLAGNTRAYEQYF.